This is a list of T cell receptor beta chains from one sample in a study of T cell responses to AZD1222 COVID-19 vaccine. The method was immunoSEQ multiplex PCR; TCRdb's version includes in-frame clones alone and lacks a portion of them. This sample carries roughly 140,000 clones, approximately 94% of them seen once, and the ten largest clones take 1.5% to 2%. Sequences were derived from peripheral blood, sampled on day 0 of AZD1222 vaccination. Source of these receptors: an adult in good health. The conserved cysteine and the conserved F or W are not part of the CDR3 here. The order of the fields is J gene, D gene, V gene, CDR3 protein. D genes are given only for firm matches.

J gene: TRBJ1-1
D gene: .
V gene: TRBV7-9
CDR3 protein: ASSYNSGTEAF

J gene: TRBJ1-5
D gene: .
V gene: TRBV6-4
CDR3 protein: ASSGTTGVLFMGNQPQH

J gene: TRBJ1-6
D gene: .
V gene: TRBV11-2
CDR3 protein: ASSRRTVNSPLH

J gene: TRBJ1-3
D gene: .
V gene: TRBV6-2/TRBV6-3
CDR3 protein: ASSREPGRVSGNTIY

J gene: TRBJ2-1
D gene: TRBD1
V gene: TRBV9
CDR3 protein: ASSVDGRGRNEQF

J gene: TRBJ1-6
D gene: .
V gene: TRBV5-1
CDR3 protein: ASSLEGSNSPLH

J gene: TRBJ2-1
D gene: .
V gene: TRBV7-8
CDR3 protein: ASSLDGNNEQF

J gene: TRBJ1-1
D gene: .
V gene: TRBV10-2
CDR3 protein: ASSEPNGQVAKAF

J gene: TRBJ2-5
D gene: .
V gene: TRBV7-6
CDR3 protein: ASSLLPRQVSETQY

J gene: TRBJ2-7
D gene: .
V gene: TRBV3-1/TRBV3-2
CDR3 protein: ASSQVDEQY

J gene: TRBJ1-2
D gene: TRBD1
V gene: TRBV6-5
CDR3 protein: ASRAPAEGGGGYT

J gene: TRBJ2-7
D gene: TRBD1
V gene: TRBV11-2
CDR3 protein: ASNQRQGSYEQY

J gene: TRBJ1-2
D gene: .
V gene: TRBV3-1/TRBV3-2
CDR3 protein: ASSQDYRQNYGYT

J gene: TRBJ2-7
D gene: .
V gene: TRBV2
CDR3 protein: ASSRDWAYEQY

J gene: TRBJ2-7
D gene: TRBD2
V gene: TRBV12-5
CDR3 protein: ASGPNPRLAGSSYEQY

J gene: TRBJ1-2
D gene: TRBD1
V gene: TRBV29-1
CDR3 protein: SVRQGSSYGYT

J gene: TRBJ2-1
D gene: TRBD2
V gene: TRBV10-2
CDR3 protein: ASSDLAGGTYNEQF

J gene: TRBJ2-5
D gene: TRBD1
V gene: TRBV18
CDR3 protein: ASSMGQQETQY

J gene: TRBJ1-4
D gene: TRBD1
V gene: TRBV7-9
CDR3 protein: ASSLDRVATNEKLF

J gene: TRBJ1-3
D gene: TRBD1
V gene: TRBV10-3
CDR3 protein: ATGPELGQTQTSGNTIY

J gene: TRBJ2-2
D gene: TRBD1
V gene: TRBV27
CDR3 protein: ASSSPGQGAGGELF

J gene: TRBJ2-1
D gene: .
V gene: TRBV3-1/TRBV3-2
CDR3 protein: ASSQEAESSYNEQF